The text below deals with one T cell receptor beta chain. Its antigen remains unidentified. Healthy Caucasian donors formed the entire cohort. TCRdb re-derived calls from the 5' RACE reads in MiXCR, one entry per CDR3 protein. The sample carries about 720,000 distinct CDR3 sequences, around 8.6% recorded once. The CDR3 has 16 amino acids. With 6 bases removed from V and 2 bases from J, the gap between germline ends came to 17 bases. The sample comes from a study of identical twins. Findings and limits, study-wide: Among beta out-of-frame sequences, excess sharing between twins appeared weaker. Insertions were reduced in abundant cord blood beta clonotypes but not in memory repertoires. In zero-insertion analyses, partial confounding could arise from invariant MAIT and iNKT cells.

These data also featured in a second study, about yellow fever vaccine responses in identical twins.

The sequencing sample was made of PBMCs. The chain is built from TRBV12-3 or TRBV12-4 and TRBJ2-1; D possibly corresponds to TRBD2 (9 bases). The clonotype originates from a woman between 18 and 30 years old in good health. The CDR3 here is CASSPSGTGAYNEQFF. CDR3 bases: TGTGCCAGCAGCCCTAGCGGGACAGGTGCCTACAATGAGCAGTTCTTC.